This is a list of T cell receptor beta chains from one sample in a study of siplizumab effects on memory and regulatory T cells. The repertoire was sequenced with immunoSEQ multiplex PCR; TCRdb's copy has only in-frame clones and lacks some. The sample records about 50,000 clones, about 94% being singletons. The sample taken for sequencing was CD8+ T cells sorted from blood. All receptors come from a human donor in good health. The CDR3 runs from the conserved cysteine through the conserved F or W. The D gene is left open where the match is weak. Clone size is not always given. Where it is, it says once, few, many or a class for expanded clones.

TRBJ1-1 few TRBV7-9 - CASIQTHQQNTEAFF TGTGCCAGCATCCAAACCCACCAGCAGAACACTGAAGCTTTCTTT
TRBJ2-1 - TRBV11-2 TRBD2 CASSIGTSGYNEQFF TGTGCCAGCAGCATCGGGACTAGCGGGTACAATGAGCAGTTCTTC
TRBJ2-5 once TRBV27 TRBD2 CASSSGTRVVETQYF TGTGCCAGCAGTTCCGGGACTAGGGTCGTGGAGACCCAGTACTTC
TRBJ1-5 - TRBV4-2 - CASSQDEGGPQHF TGTGCCAGCAGCCAAGATGAGGGGGGTCCCCAGCATTTT
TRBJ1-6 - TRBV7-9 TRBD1 CASSLVRGYSPLHF TGTGCCAGCAGCTTAGTCAGGGGGTATTCACCCCTCCACTTT
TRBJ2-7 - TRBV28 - CASSLSGPYEQYF TGTGCCAGCAGTTTATCCGGACCCTACGAGCAGTACTTC
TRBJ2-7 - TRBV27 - CASSAGTYEQYF TGTGCCAGCAGTGCAGGAACCTACGAGCAGTACTTC
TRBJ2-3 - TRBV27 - CASSLGSGLWTDTQYF TGTGCCAGCAGTTTAGGATCGGGACTTTGGACGGATACGCAGTATTTT
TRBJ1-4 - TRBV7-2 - CASSAFGWQNEKLFF TGTGCCAGCAGCGCCTTCGGATGGCAGAATGAAAAACTGTTTTTT
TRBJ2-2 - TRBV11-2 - CASSFPLGELFF TGTGCCAGCAGCTTTCCCCTCGGGGAGCTGTTTTTT
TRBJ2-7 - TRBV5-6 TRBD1 CASSLDRGRASYEQYF TGTGCCAGCAGCTTGGACAGGGGACGCGCCTCCTACGAGCAGTACTTC
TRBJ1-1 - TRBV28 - CASWGTEAFF TGTGCCAGCTGGGGCACTGAAGCTTTCTTT
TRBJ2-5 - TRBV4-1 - CASSQVTAGWETQYF TGCGCCAGCAGCCAAGTAACGGCGGGATGGGAGACCCAGTACTTC
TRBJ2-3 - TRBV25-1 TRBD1 CASSEWGQGSDTQYF TGTGCCAGCAGTGAATGGGGACAGGGTTCAGATACGCAGTATTTT
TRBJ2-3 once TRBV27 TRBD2 CASSLSAGGWADTQYF TGTGCCAGTTCCCTGTCAGCGGGAGGGTGGGCAGATACGCAGTATTTT
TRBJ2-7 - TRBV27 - CASSLLGQPSSYEQYF TGTGCCAGCAGTTTATTAGGTCAGCCGAGCTCCTACGAGCAGTACTTC
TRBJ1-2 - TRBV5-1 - CASSLAISVGYTF TGCGCCAGCAGCTTGGCCATATCGGTGGGCTACACCTTC
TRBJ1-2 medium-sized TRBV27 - CASSFSRVGSYGYTF TGTGCCAGCAGTTTTAGTAGGGTGGGGTCCTATGGCTACACCTTC
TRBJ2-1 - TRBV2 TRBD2 CARGTSGRAWVSDEQFF TGTGCCAGAGGGACTAGCGGGAGGGCTTGGGTTTCCGATGAGCAGTTCTTC
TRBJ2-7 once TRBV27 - CASGPSSYEQYF TGTGCCAGCGGCCCGAGCTCCTACGAGCAGTACTTC
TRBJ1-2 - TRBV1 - CTSSQPGLLTYGYTF TGCACCAGCAGCCAACCGGGACTTCTAACGTATGGCTACACCTTC
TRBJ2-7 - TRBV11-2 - CASRPNYPGLSYEQYF TGTGCCAGCAGACCAAACTATCCGGGGCTCTCCTACGAGCAGTACTTC
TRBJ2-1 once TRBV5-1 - CASSWDPQGNTNNEQFF TGCGCCAGCAGCTGGGATCCACAGGGTAACACTAACAATGAGCAGTTCTTC
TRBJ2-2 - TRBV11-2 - CASSETHRAGELFF TGTGCCAGCAGCGAAACACACAGGGCCGGGGAGCTGTTTTTT
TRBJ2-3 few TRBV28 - CASSLWGRSTDTQYF TGTGCCAGCAGTTTATGGGGGCGGAGCACAGATACGCAGTATTTT
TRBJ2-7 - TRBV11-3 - CASSLVVGPPSTREQYF TGTGCCAGCAGCTTAGTTGTGGGACCCCCCAGCACGCGGGAGCAGTACTTC
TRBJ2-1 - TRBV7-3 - CASSSPQILGGPGGYNEQFF TGTGCCAGCAGCTCACCCCAAATTCTAGGAGGGCCCGGGGGCTACAATGAGCAGTTCTTC
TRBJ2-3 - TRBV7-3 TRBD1 CASSLGQEGPTDTQYF TGTGCCAGCAGCTTGGGACAGGAGGGTCCGACAGATACGCAGTATTTT
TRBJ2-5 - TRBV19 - CASSPRGTGYQETQYF TGTGCCAGTAGTCCGAGGGGTACAGGGTACCAAGAGACCCAGTACTTC
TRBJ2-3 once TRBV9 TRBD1 CASDPQGSTDTQYF TGTGCCAGCGACCCACAGGGGTCCACAGATACGCAGTATTTT
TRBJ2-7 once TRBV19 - CASSIDLEDSYEQYF TGTGCCAGTAGTATAGATCTAGAGGACTCCTACGAGCAGTACTTC
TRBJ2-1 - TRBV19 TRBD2 CASSFIAGRDEQFF TGTGCCAGTAGCTTTATAGCGGGACGCGATGAGCAGTTCTTC
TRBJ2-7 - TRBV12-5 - CASGFQGAHEQYF TGTGCTAGTGGTTTTCAAGGCGCACACGAGCAGTACTTC
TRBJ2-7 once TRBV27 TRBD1 CASSLTGQPSYEQYF TGTGCCAGCAGCTTAACGGGACAGCCCTCCTACGAGCAGTACTTC
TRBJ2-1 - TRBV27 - CASSLYGGGSLGNEQFF TGTGCCAGCAGTTTATATGGTGGGGGATCCCTGGGCAATGAGCAGTTCTTC
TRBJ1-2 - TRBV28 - CASSLGGGYTF TGTGCCAGCAGTCTAGGGGGAGGCTACACCTTC
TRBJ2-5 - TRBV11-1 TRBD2 CASSPTSGTPQETQYF TGTGCCAGCAGCCCCACTAGCGGGACCCCACAAGAGACCCAGTACTTC
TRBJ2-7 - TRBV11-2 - CASSHGREQYF TGTGCCAGCAGCCACGGGCGGGAGCAGTACTTC
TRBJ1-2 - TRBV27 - CASSLLGPNGYTF TGTGCCAGCAGTTTATTGGGGCCCAATGGCTACACCTTC
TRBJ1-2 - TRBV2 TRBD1 CASSMGQRSGYTF TGTGCCAGCAGCATGGGACAGCGGAGTGGCTACACCTTC
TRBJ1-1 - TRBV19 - CASSIGENTEAFF TGTGCCAGTAGTATAGGAGAGAACACTGAAGCTTTCTTT
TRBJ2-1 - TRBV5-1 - CASSLTGPYYNEQFF TGCGCCAGCAGCTTGACAGGCCCCTACTACAATGAGCAGTTCTTC